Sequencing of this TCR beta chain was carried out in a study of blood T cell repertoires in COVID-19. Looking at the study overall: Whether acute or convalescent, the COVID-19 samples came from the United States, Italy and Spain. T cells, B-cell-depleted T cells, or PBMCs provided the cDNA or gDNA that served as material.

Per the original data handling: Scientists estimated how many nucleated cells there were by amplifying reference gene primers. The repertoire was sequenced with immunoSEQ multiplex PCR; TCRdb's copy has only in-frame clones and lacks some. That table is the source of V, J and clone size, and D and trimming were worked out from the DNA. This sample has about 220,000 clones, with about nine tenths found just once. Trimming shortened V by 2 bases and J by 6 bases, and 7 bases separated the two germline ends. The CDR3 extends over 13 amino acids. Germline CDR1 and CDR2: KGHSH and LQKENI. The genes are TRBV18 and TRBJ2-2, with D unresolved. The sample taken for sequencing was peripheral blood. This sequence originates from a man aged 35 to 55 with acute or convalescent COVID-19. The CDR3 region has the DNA TGTGCCAGCTCACCATCGGGTCCCGGGGAGCTGTTTTTT. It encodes CASSPSGPGELFF.